This T cell receptor (beta chain) was identified in a study of post-analysis software for immune sequencing data. On the study more broadly: The disease courses covered relapsing-remitting, secondary progressive and progressive-relapsing multiple sclerosis.

The germline V and J ends were trimmed by 0 bases and 6 bases, with 8 bases remaining between them. This CDR3 is built from 13 residues. The germline CDR1 and CDR2 sequences are SGDLS and YYNGEE. Overall study results and limits: When compared against controls, multiple sclerosis patients showed significantly lower normalized Chao1 diversity. Controls showed lower frequencies than patients for roughly five TRBV segments, and TRBV5-6, TRBV5-1 and TRBV20-1 were among these.

cDNA libraries for TCR beta contained unique molecular identifiers. Using its own MiXCR run on the PCR reads, TCRdb lists one record per CDR3 protein. The sample carries fewer than 850,000 distinct CDR3 sequences, around 27% recorded once. There are many counts of this clonotype. Its antigen is currently unknown. The sequenced material came from blood. The chain is built from TRBV9 and TRBJ2-3; D remains unclear. The receptor comes from a girl aged 10 to 17 with multiple sclerosis. This CDR3 reads CASSVVLGDTQYF. In nucleotides, the CDR3 is TGTGCCAGCAGCGTAGTTTTAGGTGATACGCAGTATTTT. Full variable domain (remainder filled in from reference TRBV9 and TRBJ2-3): DSGVTQTPKHLITATGQRVTLRCSPRSGDLSVYWYQQSLDQGLQFLIQYYNGEERAKGNILERFSAQQFPDLHSELNLSSLELGDSALYFCASSVVLGDTQYFGPGTRLTVL.